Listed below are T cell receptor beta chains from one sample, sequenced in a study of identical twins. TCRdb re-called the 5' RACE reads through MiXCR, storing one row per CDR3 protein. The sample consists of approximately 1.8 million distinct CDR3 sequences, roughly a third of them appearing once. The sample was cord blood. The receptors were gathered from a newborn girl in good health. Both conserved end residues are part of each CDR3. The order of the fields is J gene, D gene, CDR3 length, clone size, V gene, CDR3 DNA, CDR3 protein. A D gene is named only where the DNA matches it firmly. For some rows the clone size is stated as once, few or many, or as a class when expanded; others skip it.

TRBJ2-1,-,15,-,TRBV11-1,TGTGCCAGCAGCTTAGAGCTGTACACCTACAATGAGCAGTTCTTC,CASSLELYTYNEQFF
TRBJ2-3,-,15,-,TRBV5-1,TGCGCCAGCAGCTTGGCTCTAGCGAGGGGAGATACGCAGTATTTT,CASSLALARGDTQYF
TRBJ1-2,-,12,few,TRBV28,TGTGCCAGCAAGGACACAGCCTATGGCTACACCTTC,CASKDTAYGYTF
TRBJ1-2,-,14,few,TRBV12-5,TGTGCTAGTGGTGGCGGGACAATGAACTATGGCTACACCTTC,CASGGGTMNYGYTF
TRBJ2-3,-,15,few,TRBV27,TGTGCCAGCAGTGAGGGGGGCCCCACCACAGATACGCAGTATTTT,CASSEGGPTTDTQYF
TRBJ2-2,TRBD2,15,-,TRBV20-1,TGCAGTGCCCTCCGCGGGGGGACCAACACCGGGGAGCTGTTTTTT,CSALRGGTNTGELFF
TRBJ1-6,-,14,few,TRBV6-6,TGTGCCAGCAGCCCTGTCCCCCCGGCTTCACCCCTCCACTTT,CASSPVPPASPLHF
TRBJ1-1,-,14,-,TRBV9,TGTGCCAGCAGCGTAGCTGGAATGGACACTGAAGCTTTCTTT,CASSVAGMDTEAFF
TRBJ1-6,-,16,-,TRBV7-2,TGTGCCAGCAGCTTAGGTTATGGCAGGGGAACTTCACCCCTCCACTTT,CASSLGYGRGTSPLHF
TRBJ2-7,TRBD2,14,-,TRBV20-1,TGCAGTGCTAGAAGCGGGAGTTCCCCCTACGAGCAGTACTTC,CSARSGSSPYEQYF
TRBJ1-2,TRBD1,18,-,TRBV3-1,TGTGCCAGCAGCCAAGAAGACCCGACAGGGACGGATGGATATGGCTACACCTTC,CASSQEDPTGTDGYGYTF
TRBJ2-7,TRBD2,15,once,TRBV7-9,TGTGCCAGCAGCCAGGGCGGGAGGGTGGCGTACGAGCAGTACTTC,CASSQGGRVAYEQYF